This is a list of T cell receptor beta chains from one sample in a study of metastatic and nonmetastatic thyroid tumors. TCRdb redid the clone calls on the PCR reads using MiXCR. The table has about 39,000 clones, approximately 20% seen once; the top ten hold 15% to 20%. The sequenced sample consisted of blood. The origin of the receptors is a female donor with papillary thyroid cancer or a benign thyroid nodule (not recorded which). Some clones in this sample may be carry-over from other donors' samples. Each CDR3 is given with its conserved first and last residue. The D gene is left open where the match is weak. Expanded clones are given a class, and other clones once, few, many or no size at all.

abundance: many; d_gene: NA; v_gene: TRBV5-6; j_gene: TRBJ2-1; CDR3nt: TGTGCCAGCAGCGCCCGCAATGAGCAGTTCTTC; CDR3aa: CASSARNEQFF
abundance: NA; d_gene: TRBD1; v_gene: TRBV5-6; j_gene: TRBJ2-1; CDR3nt: TGTGCCAGCAGCCTACCCGGGACAGGGCCCTACAATGAGCAGTTCTTC; CDR3aa: CASSLPGTGPYNEQFF
abundance: few; d_gene: NA; v_gene: TRBV12-3/TRBV12-4; j_gene: TRBJ2-6; CDR3nt: TGTGCCAGCAGCACCGCCCAGGGACGGAGCTCTGGGGCCAACGTCCTGACTTTC; CDR3aa: CASSTAQGRSSGANVLTF
abundance: NA; d_gene: TRBD1; v_gene: TRBV6-1; j_gene: TRBJ2-3; CDR3nt: TGTGCCAGCAGATCCCGGGACAGGGGTGCGTATACGCAGTATTTT; CDR3aa: CASRSRDRGAYTQYF
abundance: NA; d_gene: NA; v_gene: TRBV19; j_gene: TRBJ1-1; CDR3nt: TGTGCCAGTAGTATAGACCGCACCGACACTGAAGCTTTCTTT; CDR3aa: CASSIDRTDTEAFF
abundance: NA; d_gene: TRBD2; v_gene: TRBV11-2; j_gene: TRBJ2-7; CDR3nt: TGTGCCAGCAGCTACACATCGGGACTAGCGGGAGATAGGCGCGAGCAGTACTTC; CDR3aa: CASSYTSGLAGDRREQYF
abundance: many; d_gene: NA; v_gene: TRBV6-5; j_gene: TRBJ1-2; CDR3nt: TGTGCCAGCAGTTACGACGGGAACTATGGCTACACCTTC; CDR3aa: CASSYDGNYGYTF
abundance: many; d_gene: TRBD2; v_gene: TRBV20-1; j_gene: TRBJ2-7; CDR3nt: TGCAGTGCCACCGGGACTAGTTTAGGGGCTTCCTACGAGCAGTACTTC; CDR3aa: CSATGTSLGASYEQYF
abundance: many; d_gene: TRBD2; v_gene: TRBV7-6; j_gene: TRBJ2-7; CDR3nt: TGTGCCAGCAGCTCCCTTAGCGGGAGTAAGAACGAGCAGTACTTC; CDR3aa: CASSSLSGSKNEQYF
abundance: many; d_gene: TRBD1; v_gene: TRBV6-2/TRBV6-3; j_gene: TRBJ1-1; CDR3nt: TGTGCCAGCAGTCCGACAGGGTACACTGAAGCTTTCTTT; CDR3aa: CASSPTGYTEAFF
abundance: NA; d_gene: NA; v_gene: TRBV20-1; j_gene: TRBJ2-2; CDR3nt: TGCAGTGCTAGAGTGGACCATGGACCCAACACCGGGGAGCTGTTTTTT; CDR3aa: CSARVDHGPNTGELFF
abundance: many; d_gene: NA; v_gene: TRBV12-3/TRBV12-4; j_gene: TRBJ1-1; CDR3nt: TGTGCCAGCAGTTCCCACAAGACAGTAAACACTGAAGCTTTCTTT; CDR3aa: CASSSHKTVNTEAFF
abundance: medium-sized; d_gene: TRBD2; v_gene: TRBV6-2/TRBV6-3; j_gene: TRBJ2-7; CDR3nt: TGTGCCAGCAGTTACCTAGCGGGATACTACGAGCAGTACTTC; CDR3aa: CASSYLAGYYEQYF
abundance: many; d_gene: TRBD2; v_gene: TRBV11-3; j_gene: TRBJ2-1; CDR3nt: TGTGCCAGCAGTAATATAGCGGGGGCCCCGCCTGAGCAGTTCTTC; CDR3aa: CASSNIAGAPPEQFF
abundance: many; d_gene: TRBD2; v_gene: TRBV10-2; j_gene: TRBJ2-1; CDR3nt: TGCGCCAGCAGTTGGACTAGCGGGAGCCACAATGAGCAGTTCTTC; CDR3aa: CASSWTSGSHNEQFF
abundance: many; d_gene: TRBD1; v_gene: TRBV20-1; j_gene: TRBJ2-3; CDR3nt: TGCAGTGCCCCGCCGGGACAGGCACCAGATACGCAGTATTTT; CDR3aa: CSAPPGQAPDTQYF
abundance: many; d_gene: NA; v_gene: TRBV20-1; j_gene: TRBJ1-5; CDR3nt: TGCAGTGCTAGAGATGACCGATACGGAACCTATAGCAATCAGCCCCAGCATTTT; CDR3aa: CSARDDRYGTYSNQPQHF
abundance: NA; d_gene: NA; v_gene: TRBV6-5; j_gene: TRBJ1-6; CDR3nt: TGTGCCAGCAGTTCCCACAAACCGGGTTCACCCCTCCACTTT; CDR3aa: CASSSHKPGSPLHF
abundance: NA; d_gene: NA; v_gene: TRBV7-3; j_gene: TRBJ2-3; CDR3nt: TGTGCCAGCAGCTATGGGGGCGGGGGAGATACGCAGTATTTT; CDR3aa: CASSYGGGGDTQYF
abundance: many; d_gene: NA; v_gene: TRBV2; j_gene: TRBJ1-5; CDR3nt: TGTGCCAGCAGTGTAACGGGGCTCTCGGATCAGCCCCAGCATTTT; CDR3aa: CASSVTGLSDQPQHF
abundance: many; d_gene: NA; v_gene: TRBV6-5; j_gene: TRBJ2-3; CDR3nt: TGTGCCAGCAGTTACTCCCTAGAAACAGATACGCAGTATTTT; CDR3aa: CASSYSLETDTQYF
abundance: NA; d_gene: NA; v_gene: TRBV20-1; j_gene: TRBJ2-7; CDR3nt: TGCAGTGCTCCCTCTCTCGGTACAGGCGCCTACGAGCAGTACTTC; CDR3aa: CSAPSLGTGAYEQYF
abundance: many; d_gene: NA; v_gene: TRBV12-3/TRBV12-4; j_gene: TRBJ2-7; CDR3nt: TGTGCCAGCAGACAAACAGGGTACGAGCGGTACTTC; CDR3aa: CASRQTGYERYF
abundance: NA; d_gene: NA; v_gene: TRBV20-1; j_gene: TRBJ2-1; CDR3nt: TGCAGTGCTTCCACAGGGTACAATGAGCAGTTCTTC; CDR3aa: CSASTGYNEQFF